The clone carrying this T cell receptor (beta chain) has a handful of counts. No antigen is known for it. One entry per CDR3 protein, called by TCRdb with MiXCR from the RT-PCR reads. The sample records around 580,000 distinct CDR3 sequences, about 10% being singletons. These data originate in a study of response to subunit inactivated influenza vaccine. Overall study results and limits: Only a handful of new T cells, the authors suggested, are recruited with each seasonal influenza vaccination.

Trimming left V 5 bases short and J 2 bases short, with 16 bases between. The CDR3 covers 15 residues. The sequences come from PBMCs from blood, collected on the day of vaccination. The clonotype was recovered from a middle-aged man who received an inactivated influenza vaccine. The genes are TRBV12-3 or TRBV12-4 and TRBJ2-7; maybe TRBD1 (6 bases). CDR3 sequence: CASSPYGGDPYEQYF. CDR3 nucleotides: TGTGCCAGCAGTCCCTATGGGGGCGACCCCTACGAGCAGTACTTC.